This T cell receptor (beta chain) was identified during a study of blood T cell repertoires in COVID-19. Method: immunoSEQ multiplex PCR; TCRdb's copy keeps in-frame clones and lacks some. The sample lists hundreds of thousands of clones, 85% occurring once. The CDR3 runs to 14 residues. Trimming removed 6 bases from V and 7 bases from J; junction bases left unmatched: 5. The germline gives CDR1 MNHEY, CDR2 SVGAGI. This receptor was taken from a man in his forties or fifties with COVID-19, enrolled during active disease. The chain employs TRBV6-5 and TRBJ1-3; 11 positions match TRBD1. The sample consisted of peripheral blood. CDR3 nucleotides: TGTGCCAGCAGGGGACAGGGGGGTGCGAACACCATATATTTT. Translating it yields CASRGQGGANTIYF.